The T cell receptor (beta chain) described here comes from a study of breast tumors, draining lymph nodes, adjacent tissues. This clonotype occurred a few times. Antigen unknown. V lost 8 bases, J lost 5 bases, and 11 bases stayed unmatched. Germline V gives CDR1 MNHNS, CDR2 SASEGT. The CDR3 has 14 residues. From the multiplex PCR reads, TCRdb called clonotypes with MiXCR, one entry per CDR3 protein. The sample contains nearly 200,000 distinct CDR3 sequences, around 29% of which appear only once. Axillary draining lymph nodes of breast cancer patients supplied the node samples. Whole-study findings and limits: Tumor repertoires ranked between lymph nodes and nontumor tissue in diversity, with V and J gene preferences. The lymph node origin of tumor T cells was framed as consistent with a hypothesis, not demonstrated. Compared with basal-like, luminal-like tumors shared significantly more repertoire with nontumor tissue. The data were judged consistent with most tumor T cells coming from lymph node and expanding in tumor.

The chain is built from TRBV6-1 and TRBJ2-7; TRBD2 agrees at 8 bases. What was sequenced was axillary lymph node tissue. This receptor was identified in a female donor with breast cancer. Some clones in this sample may be carry-over from other donors' samples. For the CDR3, the DNA is TGTGCCAGCCGCCCTCCGGGACTAGTTCACGAGCAGTACTTC. Amino acid sequence: CASRPPGLVHEQYF.